The next 4 T cell receptor beta chains were all read from a single sample in a study of radiation and T cells in renal cell carcinoma. Time point here: blood 4 weeks post-SBRT, at nephrectomy. Indicated treatment: 15 Gy SBRT to primary tumor, nephrectomy 4 weeks later. Some clones are missing from TCRdb's copy, which holds only in-frame ones; the method was immunoSEQ multiplex PCR. This sample has 60,000 to 75,000 clones; roughly 80% occur once, and the top ten carry roughly 7.5%. Sequencing used blood, obtained from a patient whose treatment included radiotherapy and nephrectomy. Receptors were obtained from a man aged 55 to 70 with renal cell carcinoma.

The chain employs TRBV2 and TRBJ2-1, with 11 bases matching TRBD2. J gave up 5 bases and V 6 bases, and 9 bases lay outside the gene matches. This CDR3 is built from 16 residues. Germline-derived CDR1 and CDR2 are SNHLY and FYNNEI. CDR3 sequence: CASRELAGVGDNEQFF. The CDR3, as DNA: TGTGCCAGCAGGGAACTAGCGGGAGTGGGTGACAATGAGCAGTTCTTC.

The chain links TRBV19 to TRBJ2-1, with D perhaps matching TRBD2 (7 bases). Germline CDR1 is LNHDA and CDR2 is SQIVND (reference sequence). CDR3 size: 16 residues. V lost 4 bases and J 4 bases, leaving 17 bases between the germline ends. The CDR3 DNA follows: TGTGCCAGTAGTACCCCCCGGGGGGCGTCATACAATGAGCAGTTCTTC. Amino acids: CASSTPRGASYNEQFF.

The rearrangement joins TRBV5-4 to TRBJ2-1; weak D call: TRBD1 (5 bases). The CDR3 extends over 15 amino acids. In germline, CDR1 is SGHNT, CDR2 YYREEE (reference sequence). V shed 2 bases and J shed 0 bases, with 9 bases lying between them. The CDR3 nucleotides are TGTGCCAGCAGCTTAGACAGCAGCTCCTACAATGAGCAGTTCTTC. Translated: CASSLDSSSYNEQFF.

The chain uses TRBV2 and TRBJ2-2; D may be TRBD1 (5 bases). The CDR3 consists of 15 residues. Germline V CDR1 and CDR2: SNHLY, FYNNEI. Trimming stripped 4 bases from V and 4 bases from J, with 13 bases between. CDR3 in DNA: TGTGCCAGCAGTGGCAGGGTCCTAACCACCGGGGAGCTGTTTTTT. Protein product: CASSGRVLTTGELFF.